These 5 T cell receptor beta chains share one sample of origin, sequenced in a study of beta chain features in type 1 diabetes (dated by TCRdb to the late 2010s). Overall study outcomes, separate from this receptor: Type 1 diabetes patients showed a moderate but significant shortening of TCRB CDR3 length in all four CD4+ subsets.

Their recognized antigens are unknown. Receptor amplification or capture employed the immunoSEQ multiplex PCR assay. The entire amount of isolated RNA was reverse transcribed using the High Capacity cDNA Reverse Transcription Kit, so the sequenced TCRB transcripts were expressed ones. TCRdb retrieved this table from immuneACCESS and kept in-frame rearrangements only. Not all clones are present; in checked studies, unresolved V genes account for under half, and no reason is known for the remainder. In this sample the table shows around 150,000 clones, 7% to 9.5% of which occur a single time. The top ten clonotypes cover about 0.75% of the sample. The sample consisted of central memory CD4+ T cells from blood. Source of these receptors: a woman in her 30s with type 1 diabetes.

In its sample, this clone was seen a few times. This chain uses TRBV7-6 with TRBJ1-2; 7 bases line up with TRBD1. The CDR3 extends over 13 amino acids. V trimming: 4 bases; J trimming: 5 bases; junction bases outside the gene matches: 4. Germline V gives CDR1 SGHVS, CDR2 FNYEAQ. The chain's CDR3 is CASSSGQHYGYTF. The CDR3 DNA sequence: TGTGCCAGCAGCTCGGGACAGCATTATGGCTACACCTTC.

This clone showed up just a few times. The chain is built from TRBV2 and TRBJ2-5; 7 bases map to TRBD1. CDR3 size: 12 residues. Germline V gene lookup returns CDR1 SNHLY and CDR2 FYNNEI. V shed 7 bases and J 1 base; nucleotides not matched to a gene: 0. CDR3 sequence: CASNRGQETQYF. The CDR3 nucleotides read TGTGCCAGCAACAGGGGCCAAGAGACCCAGTACTTC. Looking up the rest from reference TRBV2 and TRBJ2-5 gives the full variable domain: EPEVTQTPSHQVTQMGQEVILRCVPISNHLYFYWYRQILGQKVEFLVSFYNNEISEKSEIFDDQFSVERPDGSNFTLKIRSTKLEDSAMYFCASNRGQETQYFGPGTRLLVL.

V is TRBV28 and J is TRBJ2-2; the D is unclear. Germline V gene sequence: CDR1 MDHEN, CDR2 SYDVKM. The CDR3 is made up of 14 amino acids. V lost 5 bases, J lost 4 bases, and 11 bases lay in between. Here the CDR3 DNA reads TGTGCCAGCAGTCCGCGCAAAATCACCGGGGAGCTGTTTTTT. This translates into CASSPRKITGELFF.

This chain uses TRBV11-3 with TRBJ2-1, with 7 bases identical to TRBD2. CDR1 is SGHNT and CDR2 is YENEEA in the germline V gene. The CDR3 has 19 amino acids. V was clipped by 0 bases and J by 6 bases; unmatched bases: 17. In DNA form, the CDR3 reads TGTGCCAGCAGCTTAGAATTTGGCCCCGGCGCGGGAGCCCGCAATGAGCAGTTCTTC. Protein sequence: CASSLEFGPGAGARNEQFF.

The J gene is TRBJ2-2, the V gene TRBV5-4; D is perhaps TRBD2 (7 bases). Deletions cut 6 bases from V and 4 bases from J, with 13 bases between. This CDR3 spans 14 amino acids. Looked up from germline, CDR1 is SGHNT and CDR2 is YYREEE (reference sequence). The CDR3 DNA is TGTGCCAGCAATAGGGGGGGCGCCACCGGGGAGCTGTTTTTT. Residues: CASNRGGATGELFF. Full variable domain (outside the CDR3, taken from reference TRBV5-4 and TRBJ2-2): ETGVTQSPTHLIKTRGQQVTLRCSSQSGHNTVSWYQQALGQGPQFIFQYYREEENGRGNFPPRFSGLQFPNYSSELNVNALELDDSALYLCASNRGGATGELFFGEGSRLTVL.